Listed below are T cell receptor beta chains from one sample, sequenced in a study of CD8 T cells in Susac syndrome. MiXCR was run by TCRdb on the immunoSEQ multiplex PCR reads, yielding one entry per CDR3 protein. The repertoire holds roughly 130,000 distinct CDR3 sequences, with roughly 94% as singletons. Input material: CD4+ T cells from PBMCs. These TCRs come from a human donor with multiple sclerosis. The CDR3 runs from the conserved cysteine through the conserved F or W. A D gene is named only where the DNA matches it firmly.

J gene: TRBJ2-5; V gene: TRBV5-1; D gene: TRBD2; CDR3 protein: CASSLGLARETQYF; CDR3 DNA: TGCGCCAGCAGCTTGGGACTAGCTCGGGAGACCCAGTACTTC
J gene: TRBJ1-1; V gene: TRBV5-1; D gene: NA; CDR3 protein: CASSLAGQGREAFF; CDR3 DNA: TGCGCCAGCAGCTTGGCCGGGCAGGGAAGGGAAGCTTTCTTT
J gene: TRBJ2-2; V gene: TRBV29-1; D gene: NA; CDR3 protein: CSVGTPANTGELFF; CDR3 DNA: TGCAGCGTTGGGACGCCGGCGAACACCGGGGAGCTGTTTTTT
J gene: TRBJ1-2; V gene: TRBV20-1; D gene: TRBD1; CDR3 protein: CSASGTGGRDGYTF; CDR3 DNA: TGCAGTGCTTCCGGGACAGGGGGAAGAGATGGCTACACCTTC
J gene: TRBJ2-2; V gene: TRBV20-1; D gene: NA; CDR3 protein: CSARGPGGTGELFF; CDR3 DNA: TGCAGTGCCCGGGGGCCTGGGGGCACCGGGGAGCTGTTTTTT
J gene: TRBJ2-5; V gene: TRBV20-1; D gene: TRBD2; CDR3 protein: CSARDWREQETQYF; CDR3 DNA: TGCAGTGCTAGAGATTGGCGGGAGCAAGAGACCCAGTACTTC
J gene: TRBJ2-1; V gene: TRBV3-1; D gene: NA; CDR3 protein: CASSLVAYNEQFF; CDR3 DNA: TGTGCCAGCAGCCTCGTGGCTTACAATGAGCAGTTCTTC
J gene: TRBJ2-1; V gene: TRBV20-1; D gene: TRBD2; CDR3 protein: CSARPPGLADNEQFF; CDR3 DNA: TGCAGTGCTAGGCCTCCGGGACTAGCGGACAATGAGCAGTTCTTC
J gene: TRBJ1-2; V gene: TRBV30; D gene: NA; CDR3 protein: CAWSVRQGYGYTF; CDR3 DNA: TGTGCCTGGAGTGTACGTCAGGGGTATGGCTACACCTTC
J gene: TRBJ1-1; V gene: TRBV18; D gene: TRBD1; CDR3 protein: CASSPRDRGMNTEAFF; CDR3 DNA: TGTGCCAGCTCACCAAGGGACAGGGGTATGAACACTGAAGCTTTCTTT
J gene: TRBJ1-1; V gene: TRBV30; D gene: NA; CDR3 protein: CAWSVVTEAFF; CDR3 DNA: TGTGCCTGGAGTGTTGTGACCGAAGCTTTCTTT
J gene: TRBJ2-7; V gene: TRBV3-1; D gene: NA; CDR3 protein: CASSQQLSRGGAGEQYF; CDR3 DNA: TGTGCCAGCAGCCAACAGCTCTCTAGGGGGGGCGCGGGCGAGCAGTACTTC
J gene: TRBJ2-1; V gene: TRBV29-1; D gene: TRBD1; CDR3 protein: CSVGGGTGDNEQFF; CDR3 DNA: TGCAGCGTTGGGGGGGGGACAGGGGACAATGAGCAGTTCTTC
J gene: TRBJ1-1; V gene: TRBV3-1; D gene: NA; CDR3 protein: CASSQESWIVRNTEAFF; CDR3 DNA: TGTGCCAGCAGCCAAGAGTCTTGGATCGTTCGGAACACTGAAGCTTTCTTT
J gene: TRBJ2-3; V gene: TRBV5-4; D gene: TRBD1; CDR3 protein: CASSPERQGRDTQYF; CDR3 DNA: TGTGCCAGCAGCCCAGAGAGACAGGGTAGAGATACGCAGTATTTT
J gene: TRBJ1-1; V gene: TRBV29-1; D gene: NA; CDR3 protein: CSVVLRRANTEAFF; CDR3 DNA: TGCAGCGTTGTGTTGCGTAGGGCGAACACTGAAGCTTTCTTT
J gene: TRBJ2-1; V gene: TRBV29-1; D gene: NA; CDR3 protein: CSVPLGGNEQFF; CDR3 DNA: TGCAGCGTTCCTTTGGGGGGAAATGAGCAGTTCTTC
J gene: TRBJ1-2; V gene: TRBV11-1; D gene: NA; CDR3 protein: CASSRDGLGYTF; CDR3 DNA: TGTGCCAGCAGCCGGGACGGGCTGGGCTACACCTTC
J gene: TRBJ1-3; V gene: TRBV7-2; D gene: TRBD1; CDR3 protein: CASSRTGDSGNTIYF; CDR3 DNA: TGTGCCAGCAGCCGTACAGGGGATTCTGGAAACACCATATATTTT
J gene: TRBJ1-1; V gene: TRBV6-5; D gene: NA; CDR3 protein: CASSYPPYAEAFF; CDR3 DNA: TGTGCCAGCAGTTACCCCCCTTACGCGGAAGCTTTCTTT
J gene: TRBJ2-1; V gene: TRBV3-1; D gene: NA; CDR3 protein: CASNGDPGGLIIEQFF; CDR3 DNA: TGTGCCAGCAACGGAGATCCGGGGGGCCTTATAATTGAGCAGTTCTTC
J gene: TRBJ1-1; V gene: TRBV2; D gene: NA; CDR3 protein: CASSVIGQPNTEAFF; CDR3 DNA: TGTGCCAGCAGTGTAATTGGACAACCGAACACTGAAGCTTTCTTT
J gene: TRBJ2-3; V gene: TRBV5-5; D gene: NA; CDR3 protein: CASSFTQDTDTQYF; CDR3 DNA: TGTGCCAGCAGCTTTACACAGGACACAGATACGCAGTATTTT
J gene: TRBJ1-4; V gene: TRBV5-4; D gene: NA; CDR3 protein: CASSSTASNEKLFF; CDR3 DNA: TGTGCCAGCAGCTCGACAGCGTCTAATGAAAAACTGTTTTTT
J gene: TRBJ2-6; V gene: TRBV18; D gene: NA; CDR3 protein: CASRGAESLSGANVLTF; CDR3 DNA: TGTGCCAGCCGTGGGGCAGAAAGTCTCTCTGGGGCCAACGTCCTGACTTTC
J gene: TRBJ2-5; V gene: TRBV28; D gene: TRBD1; CDR3 protein: CASSPGQGSKETQYF; CDR3 DNA: TGTGCCAGCAGTCCTGGACAGGGGTCCAAAGAGACCCAGTACTTC